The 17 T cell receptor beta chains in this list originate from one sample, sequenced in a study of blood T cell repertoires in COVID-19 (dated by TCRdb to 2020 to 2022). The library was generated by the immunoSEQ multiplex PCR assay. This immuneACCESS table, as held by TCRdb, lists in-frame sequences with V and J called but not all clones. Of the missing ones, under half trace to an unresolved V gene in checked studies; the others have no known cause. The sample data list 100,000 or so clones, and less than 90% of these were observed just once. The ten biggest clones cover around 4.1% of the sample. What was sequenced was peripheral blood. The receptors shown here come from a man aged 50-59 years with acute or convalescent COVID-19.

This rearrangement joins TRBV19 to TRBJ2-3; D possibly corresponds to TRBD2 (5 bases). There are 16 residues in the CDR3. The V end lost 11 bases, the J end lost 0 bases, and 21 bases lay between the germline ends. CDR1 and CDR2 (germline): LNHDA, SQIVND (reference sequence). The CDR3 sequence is CAVRPLGTPSTDTQYF. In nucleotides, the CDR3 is TGTGCCGTACGGCCACTAGGAACTCCTAGCACAGATACGCAGTATTTT.

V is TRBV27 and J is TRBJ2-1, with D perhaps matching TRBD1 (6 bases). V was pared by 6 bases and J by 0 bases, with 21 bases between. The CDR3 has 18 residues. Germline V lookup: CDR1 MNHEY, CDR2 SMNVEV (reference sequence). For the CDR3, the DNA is TGTGCCAGCAGCCTCAACTCTTACAGGGAGAGCTCCTACAATGAGCAGTTCTTC. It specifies CASSLNSYRESSYNEQFF.

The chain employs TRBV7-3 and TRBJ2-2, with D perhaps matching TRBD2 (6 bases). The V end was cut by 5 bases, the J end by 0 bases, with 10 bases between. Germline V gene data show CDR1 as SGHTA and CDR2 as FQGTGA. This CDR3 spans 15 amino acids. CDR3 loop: CASSPRLANTGELFF. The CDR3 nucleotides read TGTGCCAGCAGCCCCCGACTAGCGAACACCGGGGAGCTGTTTTTT.

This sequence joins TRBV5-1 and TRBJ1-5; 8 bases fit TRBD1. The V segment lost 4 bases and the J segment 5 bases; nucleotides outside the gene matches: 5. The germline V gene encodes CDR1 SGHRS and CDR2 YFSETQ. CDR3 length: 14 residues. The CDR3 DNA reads TGCGCCAGCAGCCTGACAGGGGTCGATCAGCCCCAGCATTTT. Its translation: CASSLTGVDQPQHF.

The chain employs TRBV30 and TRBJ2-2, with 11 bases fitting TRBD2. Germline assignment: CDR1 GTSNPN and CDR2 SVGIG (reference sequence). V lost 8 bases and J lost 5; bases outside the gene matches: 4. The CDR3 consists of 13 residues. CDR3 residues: CAGRTSGTGELFF. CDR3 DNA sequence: TGTGCCGGAAGGACTAGCGGGACCGGGGAGCTGTTTTTT.

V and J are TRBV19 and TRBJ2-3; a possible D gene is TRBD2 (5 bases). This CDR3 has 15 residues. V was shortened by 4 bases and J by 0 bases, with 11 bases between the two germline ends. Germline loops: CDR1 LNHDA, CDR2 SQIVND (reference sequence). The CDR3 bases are TGTGCCAGTAGTACCCGGGATTATAGCACAGATACGCAGTATTTT. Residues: CASSTRDYSTDTQYF.

CDR3 DNA: TGCAGCGTCGAAAGGGACAAGAACACTGAAGCTTTCTTT. Translating gives CSVERDKNTEAFF. This chain uses TRBV29-1 with TRBJ1-1, with TRBD1 as a possible D gene (6 bases). With 6 bases removed from V and 1 base from J, the gap between germline ends came to 12 bases. Per germline, CDR1 SQVTM and CDR2 ANQGSEA. The CDR3 consists of 13 residues.

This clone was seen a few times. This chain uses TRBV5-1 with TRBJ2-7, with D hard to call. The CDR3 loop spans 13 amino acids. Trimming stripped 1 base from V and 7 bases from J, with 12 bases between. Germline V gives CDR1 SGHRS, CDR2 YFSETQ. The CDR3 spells CASSLITSTEQYF. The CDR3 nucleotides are TGCGCCAGCAGCTTGATTACGTCTACTGAGCAGTACTTC. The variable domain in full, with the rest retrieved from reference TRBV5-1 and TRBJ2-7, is KAGVTQTPRYLIKTRGQQVTLSCSPISGHRSVSWYQQTPGQGLQFLFEYFSETQRNKGNFPGRFSGRQFSNSRSEMNVSTLELGDSALYLCASSLITSTEQYFGPGTRLTVT.

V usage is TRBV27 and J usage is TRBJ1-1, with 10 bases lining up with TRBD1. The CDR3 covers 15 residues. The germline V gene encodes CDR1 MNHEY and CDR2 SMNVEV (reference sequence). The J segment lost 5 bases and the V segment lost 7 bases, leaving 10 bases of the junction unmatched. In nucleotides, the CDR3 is TGTGCCAGCATCTGGGGGACAGGGGCGTCAACTGAAGCTTTCTTT. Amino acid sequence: CASIWGTGASTEAFF.

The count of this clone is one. The CDR3 sequence: CASSPQTGDGYTF. The CDR3 DNA is TGTGCCAGTAGTCCCCAGACAGGGGACGGCTACACCTTC. V and J are TRBV19 and TRBJ1-2; 8 bases match TRBD1. From germline, CDR1 is LNHDA and CDR2 SQIVND (reference sequence). The junction had 7 bases not matched to a gene; V was cut back by 5 bases and J by 8 bases. This CDR3 is built from 13 residues. The whole variable domain, remainder taken from reference TRBV19 and TRBJ1-2, is DGGITQSPKYLFRKEGQNVTLSCEQNLNHDAMYWYRQDPGQGLRLIYYSQIVNDFQKGDIAEGYSVSREKKESFPLTVTSAQKNPTAFYLCASSPQTGDGYTFGSGTRLTVV.

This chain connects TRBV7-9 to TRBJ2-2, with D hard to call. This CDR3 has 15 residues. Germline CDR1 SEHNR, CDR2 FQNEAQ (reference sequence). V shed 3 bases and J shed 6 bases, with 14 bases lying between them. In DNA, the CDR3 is TGTGCCAGCAGCTTCGACACGCCGTTCCCCGGGGAGCTGTTTTTT. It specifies CASSFDTPFPGELFF.

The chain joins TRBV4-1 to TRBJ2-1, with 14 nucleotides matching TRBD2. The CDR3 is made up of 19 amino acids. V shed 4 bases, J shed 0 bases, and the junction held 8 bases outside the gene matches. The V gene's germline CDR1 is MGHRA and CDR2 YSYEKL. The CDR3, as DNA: TGCGCCAGCAGCCTGGGACTAGCGGGAGCCCTGAGCTCCTACAATGAGCAGTTCTTC. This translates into CASSLGLAGALSSYNEQFF.

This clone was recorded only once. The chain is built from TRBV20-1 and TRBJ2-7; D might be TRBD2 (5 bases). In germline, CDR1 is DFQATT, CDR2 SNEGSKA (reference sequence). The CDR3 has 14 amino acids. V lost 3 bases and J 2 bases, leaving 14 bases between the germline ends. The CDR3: CSASLASGTYEQYF. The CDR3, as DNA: TGCAGTGCTAGTCTCGCGAGCGGAACCTACGAGCAGTACTTC.

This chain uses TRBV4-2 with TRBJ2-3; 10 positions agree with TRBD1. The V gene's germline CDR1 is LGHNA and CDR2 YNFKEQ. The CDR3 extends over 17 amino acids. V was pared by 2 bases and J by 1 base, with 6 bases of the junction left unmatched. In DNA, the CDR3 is TGTGCCAGCAGCCAAATCGGGACAGGGGATCGCACAGATACGCAGTATTTT. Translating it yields CASSQIGTGDRTDTQYF.

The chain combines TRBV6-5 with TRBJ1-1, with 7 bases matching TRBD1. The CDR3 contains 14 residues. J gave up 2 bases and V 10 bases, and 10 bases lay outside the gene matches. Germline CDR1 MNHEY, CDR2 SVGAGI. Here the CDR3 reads CATLWGQLNTEAFF. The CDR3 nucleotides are TGTGCCACCCTTTGGGGACAGCTAAACACTGAAGCTTTCTTT.

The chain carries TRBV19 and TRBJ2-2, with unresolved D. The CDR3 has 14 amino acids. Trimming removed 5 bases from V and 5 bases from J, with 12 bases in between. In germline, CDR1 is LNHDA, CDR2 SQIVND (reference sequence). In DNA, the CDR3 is TGTGCCAGTAGTCAAGACAAGACGACCGGGGAGCTGTTTTTT. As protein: CASSQDKTTGELFF.

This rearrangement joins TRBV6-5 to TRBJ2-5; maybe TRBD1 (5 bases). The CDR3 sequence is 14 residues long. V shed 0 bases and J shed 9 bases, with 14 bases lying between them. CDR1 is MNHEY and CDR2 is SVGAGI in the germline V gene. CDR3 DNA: TGTGCCAGCAGTTACTCCCCTGGCTTAGGGGCCCAGTACTTC. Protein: CASSYSPGLGAQYF.